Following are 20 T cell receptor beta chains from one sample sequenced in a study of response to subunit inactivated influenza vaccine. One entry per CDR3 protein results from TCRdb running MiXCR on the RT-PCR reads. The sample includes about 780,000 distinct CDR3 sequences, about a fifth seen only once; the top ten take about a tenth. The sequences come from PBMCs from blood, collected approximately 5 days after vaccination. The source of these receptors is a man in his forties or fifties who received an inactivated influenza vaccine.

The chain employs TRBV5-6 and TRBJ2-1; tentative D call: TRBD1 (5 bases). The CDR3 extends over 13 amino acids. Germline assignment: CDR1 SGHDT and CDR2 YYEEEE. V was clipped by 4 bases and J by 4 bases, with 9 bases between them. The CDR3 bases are TGTGCCAGCAGCAAGGACACTTACAATGAGCAGTTCTTC. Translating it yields CASSKDTYNEQFF.

As DNA, the CDR3 is TGCGCCAGCAGCCCGGTCGTTCTGACTGAGACCCAGTACTTC. Translating it yields CASSPVVLTETQYF. The genes are TRBV5-1 and TRBJ2-5; D gene unclear. Trimming took off 4 bases at V and 5 bases at J, with 15 bases between the two ends. The CDR3 has 14 amino acids. Germline lookup yields CDR1 SGHRS and CDR2 YFSETQ.

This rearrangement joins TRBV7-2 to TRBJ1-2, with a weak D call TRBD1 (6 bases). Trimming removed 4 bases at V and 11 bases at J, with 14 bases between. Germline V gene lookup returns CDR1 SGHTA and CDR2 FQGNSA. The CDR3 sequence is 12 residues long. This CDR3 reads CASSSSQGSYTF. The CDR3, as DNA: TGTGCCAGCAGCTCCAGTCAGGGGTCTTACACCTTC.

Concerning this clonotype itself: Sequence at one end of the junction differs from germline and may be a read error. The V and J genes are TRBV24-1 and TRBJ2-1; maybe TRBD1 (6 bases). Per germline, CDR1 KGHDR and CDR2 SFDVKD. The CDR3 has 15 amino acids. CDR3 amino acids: CTTSDLRDTFGLQFF. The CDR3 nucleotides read TGTACCACCAGTGATTTGAGGGACACCTTTGGGTTGCAGTTCTTC.

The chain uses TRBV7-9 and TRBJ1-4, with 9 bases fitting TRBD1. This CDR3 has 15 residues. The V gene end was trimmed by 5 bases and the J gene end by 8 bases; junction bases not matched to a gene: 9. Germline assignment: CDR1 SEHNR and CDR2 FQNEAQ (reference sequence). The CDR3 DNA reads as TGTGCCAGCAGCAGCCGGACAGGGGATACGGAAAAACTGTTTTTT. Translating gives CASSSRTGDTEKLFF.

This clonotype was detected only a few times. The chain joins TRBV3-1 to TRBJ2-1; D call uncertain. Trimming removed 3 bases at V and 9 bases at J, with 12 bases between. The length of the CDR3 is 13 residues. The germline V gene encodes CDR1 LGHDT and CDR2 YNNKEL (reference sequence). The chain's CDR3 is CASSHPPRFEQFF. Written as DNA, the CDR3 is TGTGCCAGCAGCCACCCGCCCAGGTTTGAGCAGTTCTTC.

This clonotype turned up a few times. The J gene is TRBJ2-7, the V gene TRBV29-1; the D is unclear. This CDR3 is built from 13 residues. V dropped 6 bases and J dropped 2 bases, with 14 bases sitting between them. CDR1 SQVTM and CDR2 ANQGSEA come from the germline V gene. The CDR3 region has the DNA TGCAGCGTCTTACTGCCGACCACCTACGAGCAGTACTTC. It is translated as CSVLLPTTYEQYF.

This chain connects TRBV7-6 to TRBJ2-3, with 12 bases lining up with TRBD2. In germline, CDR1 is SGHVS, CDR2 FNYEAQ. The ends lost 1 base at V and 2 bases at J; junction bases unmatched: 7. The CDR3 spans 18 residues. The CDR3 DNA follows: TGTGCCAGCAGCTTAGAGGCTAGCGGGGGGGTTAACACAGATACGCAGTATTTT. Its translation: CASSLEASGGVNTDTQYF. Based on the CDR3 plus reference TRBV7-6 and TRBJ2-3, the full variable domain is GAGVSQSPRYKVTKRGQDVALRCDPISGHVSLYWYRQALGQGPEFLTYFNYEAQQDKSGLPNDRFSAERPEGSISTLTIQRTEQRDSAMYRCASSLEASGGVNTDTQYFGPGTRLTVL.

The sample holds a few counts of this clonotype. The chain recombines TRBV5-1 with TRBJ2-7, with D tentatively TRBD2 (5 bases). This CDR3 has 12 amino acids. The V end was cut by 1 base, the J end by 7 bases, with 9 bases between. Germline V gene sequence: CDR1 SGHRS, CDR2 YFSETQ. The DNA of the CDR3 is TGCGCCAGCAGCTTGCCCGGGGAAGAGCAGTACTTC. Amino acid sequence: CASSLPGEEQYF.

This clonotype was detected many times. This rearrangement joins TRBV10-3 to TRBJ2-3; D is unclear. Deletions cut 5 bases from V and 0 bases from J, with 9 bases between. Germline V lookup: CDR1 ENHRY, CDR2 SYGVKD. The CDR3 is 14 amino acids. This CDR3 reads CAISKTESTDTQYF. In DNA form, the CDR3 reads TGTGCCATCAGTAAGACTGAGAGCACAGATACGCAGTATTTT.

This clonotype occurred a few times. The CDR3 nucleotides read TGTGCCAGCAGCAGAGCTATCACAGGGGCAAGCTCCTATAATTCACCCCTCCACTTT. Encoded protein: CASSRAITGASSYNSPLHF. The chain links TRBV11-2 to TRBJ1-6; TRBD1 aligns across 7 bases. V gave up 5 bases and J gave up 0 bases; unmatched junction bases: 13. The CDR3 is 19 residues long. The germline gives CDR1 SGHAT, CDR2 FQNNGV.

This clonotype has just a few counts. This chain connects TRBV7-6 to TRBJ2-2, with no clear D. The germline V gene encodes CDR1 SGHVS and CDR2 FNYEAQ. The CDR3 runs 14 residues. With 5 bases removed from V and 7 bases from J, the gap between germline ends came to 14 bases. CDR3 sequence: CASSETGIGGELFF. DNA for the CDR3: TGTGCCAGCAGCGAGACGGGTATTGGCGGGGAGCTGTTTTTT.

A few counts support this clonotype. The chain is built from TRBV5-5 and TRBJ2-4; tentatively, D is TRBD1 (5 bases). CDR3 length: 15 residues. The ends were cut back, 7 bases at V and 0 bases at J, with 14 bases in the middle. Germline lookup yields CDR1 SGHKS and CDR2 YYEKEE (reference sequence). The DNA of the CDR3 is TGTGCCAGCGGGGCCCAGTTTCTAGCCAAAAACATTCAGTACTTC. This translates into CASGAQFLAKNIQYF.

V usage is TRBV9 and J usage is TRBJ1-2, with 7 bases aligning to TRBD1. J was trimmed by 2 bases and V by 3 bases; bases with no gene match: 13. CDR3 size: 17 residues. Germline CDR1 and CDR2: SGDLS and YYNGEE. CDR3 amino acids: CASSGRPHRGANYGYTF. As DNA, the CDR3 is TGTGCCAGCAGCGGTAGACCTCACAGGGGAGCGAACTATGGCTACACCTTC.

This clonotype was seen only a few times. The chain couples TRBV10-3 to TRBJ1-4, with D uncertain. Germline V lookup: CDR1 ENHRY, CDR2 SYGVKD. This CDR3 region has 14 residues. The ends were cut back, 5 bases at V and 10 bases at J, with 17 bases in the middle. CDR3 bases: TGTGCCATCAGTCCGGACGGCGATCGGCCAAAACTGTTTTTT. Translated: CAISPDGDRPKLFF.

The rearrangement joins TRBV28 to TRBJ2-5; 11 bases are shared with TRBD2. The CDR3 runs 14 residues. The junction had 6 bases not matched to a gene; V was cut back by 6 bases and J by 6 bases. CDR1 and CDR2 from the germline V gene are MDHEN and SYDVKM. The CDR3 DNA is TGTGCCAGCAGACGAACTAGCGGGAGACAGACCCAGTACTTC. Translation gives CASRRTSGRQTQYF.

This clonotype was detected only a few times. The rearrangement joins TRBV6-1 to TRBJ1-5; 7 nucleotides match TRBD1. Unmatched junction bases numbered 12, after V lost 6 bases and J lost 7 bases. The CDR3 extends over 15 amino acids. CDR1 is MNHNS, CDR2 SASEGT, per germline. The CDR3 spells CASRSGSGGDQPQHF. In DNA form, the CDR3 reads TGTGCCAGCAGGTCCGGGTCAGGGGGGGACCAGCCCCAGCATTTT.

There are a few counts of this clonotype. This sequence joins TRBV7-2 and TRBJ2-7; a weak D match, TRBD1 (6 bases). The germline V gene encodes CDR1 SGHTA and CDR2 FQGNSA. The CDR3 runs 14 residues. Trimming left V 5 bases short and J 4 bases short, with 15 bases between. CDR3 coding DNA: TGTGCCAGCAGCCCCTGGGACATTGTTTACGAGCAGTACTTC. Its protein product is CASSPWDIVYEQYF.

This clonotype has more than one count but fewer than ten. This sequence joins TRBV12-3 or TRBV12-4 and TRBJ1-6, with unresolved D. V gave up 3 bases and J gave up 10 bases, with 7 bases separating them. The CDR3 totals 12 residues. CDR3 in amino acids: CASSLNRSPLHF. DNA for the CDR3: TGTGCCAGCAGTTTGAATAGGTCACCCCTCCACTTT.

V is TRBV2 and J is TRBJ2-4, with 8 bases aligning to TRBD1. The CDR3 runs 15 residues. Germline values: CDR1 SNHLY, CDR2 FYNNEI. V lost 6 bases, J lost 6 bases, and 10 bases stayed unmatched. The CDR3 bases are TGTGCCAGCAGCGAGTTTCAGGGGGCAGGAAACATTCAGTACTTC. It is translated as CASSEFQGAGNIQYF.